The present entry profiles one T cell receptor (beta chain) with its context. These data belong to a study of CD8 T cells in Susac syndrome. The RNA input was about 0.5 to 1 ug, and it was reverse transcribed with random hexamers. Amplification of TCR beta CDR3 was carried out by immunoSEQ multiplex PCR, which covered 54 Vbeta and 13 Jbeta segments. TCRdb re-called the immunoSEQ multiplex PCR reads with MiXCR, one entry per CDR3 protein. The sample has some 260,000 distinct CDR3 sequences; roughly 95% are singletons. Trimming shortened V by 8 bases and J by 6 bases, and 13 bases separated the two germline ends. The CDR3 is 13 residues long. The germline V gene encodes CDR1 SNHLY and CDR2 FYNNEI. The multiple sclerosis controls comprised treatment-naive patients whose relapsing-remitting disease was stable or active. TEMRA cells were FACS-enriched, while CD8+ and CD4+ T cells were negatively isolated.

The specimen was CD4+ T cells from PBMCs. The sequence was collected from a human donor with multiple sclerosis. V gene TRBV2 combines with J gene TRBJ2-2, with D hard to call. CDR3 residues: CASGPLSAGELFF. In DNA, the CDR3 is TGTGCCAGCGGTCCATTGAGCGCCGGGGAGCTGTTTTTT.